Presented here are 5 T cell receptor beta chains from one specimen sequenced in a study of neurological immune-mediated disorders. TCRdb re-called the 5' RACE reads through MiXCR, storing one row per CDR3 protein. The data show approximately 59,000 distinct CDR3 sequences, roughly 5.6% seen once. Sequencing was done on a sample of PBMCs. These receptors were taken from a human donor with multiple sclerosis. The donor label of this sample is uncertain.

This clonotype showed up many times. The chain has TRBV2 and TRBJ2-7; D is perhaps TRBD1 (5 bases). The CDR3 runs 12 residues. The V gene's germline CDR1 is SNHLY and CDR2 FYNNEI. V was pared by 5 bases and J by 3 bases, with 8 bases between. The DNA of the CDR3 is TGTGCCAGCAGTCAGGACATCTACGAGCAGTACTTC. This sequence encodes CASSQDIYEQYF.

The sample holds many counts of this clonotype. The chain links TRBV5-1 to TRBJ1-5, with D maybe TRBD1 (5 bases). The CDR3 consists of 14 residues. Trimming removed 5 bases at V and 0 bases at J, with 9 bases between. Germline CDR1 SGHRS, CDR2 YFSETQ. CDR3 DNA: TGCGCCAGCAGGGACACTTATAGCAATCAGCCCCAGCATTTT. Translating it yields CASRDTYSNQPQHF.

The V call is TRBV2, the J call TRBJ1-1; 8 bases fit TRBD1. Trimming took 5 bases from V and 1 from J; bases not matched to a gene: 3. Germline values: CDR1 SNHLY, CDR2 FYNNEI. The CDR3 has 14 amino acids. CDR3 sequence: CASSNRGGNTEAFF. CDR3 DNA sequence: TGTGCCAGCAGTAACAGGGGGGGGAACACTGAAGCTTTCTTT.

Ten or more counts support this clonotype. The rearrangement links TRBV20-1 to TRBJ2-1, with D unresolved. The CDR3 is 12 residues long. Looked up from germline, CDR1 is DFQATT and CDR2 is SNEGSKA (reference sequence). V dropped 0 bases and J dropped 7 bases, with 7 bases sitting between them. The CDR3 spells CSARDVGNEQFF. For the CDR3, the DNA is TGCAGTGCTAGAGATGTGGGGAATGAGCAGTTCTTC.

This clonotype occurred many times. The chain recombines TRBV6-6 with TRBJ2-7, with 11 nucleotides matching TRBD2. The CDR3 contains 12 residues. Trimming removed 2 bases from V and 12 bases from J; junction bases left unmatched: 3. Germline V gene lookup returns CDR1 MNHNY and CDR2 SVGAGI (reference sequence). The DNA of the CDR3 is TGTGCCAGCAGTTACGATGGGACTAGCGGGTACTTC. Its protein product is CASSYDGTSGYF.